The 25 T cell receptor beta chains below all came from one sample that was sequenced in a study of PD-1 blockade in classical Hodgkin lymphoma. The time point here: newly diagnosed, previously untreated cHL patient sample. CD4+ T cells were purified from thawed PBMCs by negative selection. TCRdb keeps only in-frame clones here, not all; method: immunoSEQ multiplex PCR. This table holds roughly 16,000 clones, about 90% found once. The sequenced sample was CD4+ T cells from blood. Source of these receptors: a human donor with classical Hodgkin lymphoma.

This sequence joins TRBV4-2 and TRBJ2-7, with 11 bases that match TRBD2. CDR3 length: 16 amino acids. CDR1 LGHNA and CDR2 YNFKEQ come from the germline V gene. With 4 bases clipped from V and 5 bases from J, the junction kept 10 bases outside the gene matches. CDR3 in DNA: TGTGCCAGCAGCCCGAAAGTAGCGGGAGGGCCCCACGAGCAGTACTTC. Protein product: CASSPKVAGGPHEQYF.

The chain is built from TRBV18 and TRBJ1-4, with 9 bases that match TRBD1. Germline-derived CDR1 and CDR2 are KGHSH and LQKENI. This CDR3 is 17 amino acids long. Trimming took 1 base from V and 7 from J; bases not matched to a gene: 10. Written as DNA, the CDR3 is TGTGCCAGCTCACCACAGGAGGCCGGGACAGGGAGTGAAAAACTGTTTTTT. Its protein product is CASSPQEAGTGSEKLFF. The full variable domain, rest sourced from reference TRBV18 and TRBJ1-4, is NAGVMQNPRHLVRRRGQEARLRCSPMKGHSHVYWYRQLPEEGLKFMVYLQKENIIDESGMPKERFSAEFPKEGPSILRIQQVVRGDSAAYFCASSPQEAGTGSEKLFFGSGTQLSVL.

The V gene is TRBV4-1, the J gene TRBJ2-1; D is ambiguous. CDR1 MGHRA and CDR2 YSYEKL come from the germline V gene. The CDR3 is 15 amino acids. Trimming cost V 1 base and J 2 bases, with 9 bases left between them. The CDR3 DNA follows: TGCGCCAGCAGCCAAGGGGTCGGCCCCTACAATGAGCAGTTCTTC. Translating gives CASSQGVGPYNEQFF.

The rearrangement links TRBV4-1 to TRBJ2-6, with D perhaps assigned TRBD1 or TRBD2 (5 bases each). The germline CDR1 and CDR2 sequences are MGHRA and YSYEKL. With 6 bases removed from V and 0 bases from J, the gap between germline ends came to 15 bases. There are 17 residues in the CDR3. The CDR3 is CASRGDGTSSGANVLTF. The CDR3 region has the DNA TGCGCCAGCAGAGGGGACGGAACTAGCTCTGGGGCCAACGTCCTGACTTTC.

The genes are TRBV2 and TRBJ1-5; D possibly corresponds to TRBD1 (6 bases). The CDR3 contains 13 residues. Germline CDR1 and CDR2: SNHLY and FYNNEI. Trimming pared 6 bases from V and 6 bases from J, leaving 12 bases between. CDR3 in amino acids: CASRLTGPQPQHF. CDR3 in DNA: TGTGCCAGCAGGCTGACAGGCCCTCAGCCCCAGCATTTT.

A single count supports this clone. The genes are TRBV18 and TRBJ1-1, with 8 positions matching TRBD1. V gave up 5 bases and J gave up 4 bases; unmatched junction bases: 9. This CDR3 has 15 amino acids. Germline V gives CDR1 KGHSH, CDR2 LQKENI. CDR3 sequence reads: CASSSQGAEATEAFF. For the CDR3, the DNA is TGTGCCAGCTCATCGCAGGGGGCGGAGGCCACTGAAGCTTTCTTT.

This clone was seen only a few times. This sequence joins TRBV6-1 and TRBJ1-2, with D uncertain. The CDR3 sequence is 12 residues long. Per germline, CDR1 MNHNS and CDR2 SASEGT. Trimming left V 4 bases short and J 3 bases short, with 6 bases between. CDR3 sequence reads: CASSVRDYGYTF. As DNA, the CDR3 is TGTGCCAGCAGTGTCAGAGACTATGGCTACACCTTC.

The rearrangement joins TRBV25-1 to TRBJ1-1; 10 positions match TRBD1. CDR1 and CDR2 from the germline V gene are MGHDK and SYGVNS. J gave up 3 bases and V 5 bases, and 6 bases lay outside the gene matches. The CDR3 is 15 residues long. CDR3 DNA: TGTGCCAGCAGTCTAGAAGGGACAGGGGACACTGAAGCTTTCTTT. Its protein product is CASSLEGTGDTEAFF. The full variable domain, rest sourced from reference TRBV25-1 and TRBJ1-1, is EADIYQTPRYLVIGTGKKITLECSQTMGHDKMYWYQQDPGMELHLIHYSYGVNSTEKGDLSSESTVSRIRTEHFPLTLESARPSHTSQYLCASSLEGTGDTEAFFGQGTRLTVV.

The chain carries TRBV5-4 and TRBJ1-2, with D tentatively TRBD1 (6 bases). The ends were cut back, 1 base at V and 1 base at J, with 8 bases in the middle. Germline-derived CDR1 and CDR2 are SGHNT and YYREEE (reference sequence). The CDR3 is 14 amino acids. CDR3: CASSLKGDNYGYTF. The CDR3 coding sequence is TGTGCCAGCAGCTTGAAGGGGGATAACTATGGCTACACCTTC.

The V call is TRBV6-5, the J call TRBJ2-7, with 7 bases fitting TRBD1. The junction had 5 bases not matched to a gene; V was cut back by 6 bases and J by 6 bases. The CDR3 is 12 amino acids. Per the germline V gene, CDR1 is MNHEY and CDR2 is SVGAGI. Here the CDR3 reads CASSTGVSEQYF. The CDR3 nucleotides are TGTGCCAGCAGCACAGGGGTGAGCGAGCAGTACTTC.

The J gene is TRBJ2-5, the V gene TRBV4-2; the D call may be TRBD1 or TRBD2 (5 bases each). V lost 0 bases to trimming and J lost 4 bases, with 9 bases between them. This CDR3 comprises 14 residues. Germline CDR1 LGHNA, CDR2 YNFKEQ. The CDR3 nucleotides read TGTGCCAGCAGCCAAGATTGGGACGGAGAGACCCAGTACTTC. This codes for CASSQDWDGETQYF.

The CDR3 nucleotides are TGTGCCAGCAGTTTGGGTCGAGGGGGCTATTCACCCCTCCACTTT. This encodes CASSLGRGGYSPLHF. J is TRBJ1-6 and V is TRBV28; 7 bases match TRBD1. Trimming at V came to 3 bases and at J to 8 bases, leaving 7 bases not matched to a gene. CDR1 MDHEN and CDR2 SYDVKM come from the germline V gene. This CDR3 has 15 amino acids.

The rearrangement links TRBV27 to TRBJ2-3; 9 bases match TRBD2. The trim removed 6 bases at V and 0 bases at J, leaving 4 bases unmatched. Germline CDR1 is MNHEY and CDR2 is SMNVEV (reference sequence). This CDR3 spans 15 amino acids. The CDR3 reads CASRGLAGSTDTQYF. CDR3 coding DNA: TGTGCCAGCAGGGGGCTAGCGGGAAGCACAGATACGCAGTATTTT.

The V gene is TRBV7-9, the J gene TRBJ1-3; D unresolved. Germline values: CDR1 SEHNR, CDR2 FQNEAQ (reference sequence). CDR3 size: 16 residues. The ends were cut back, 2 bases at V and 0 bases at J, with 11 bases in the middle. CDR3 in DNA: TGTGCCAGCAGCTTAAGTAGTCAGAGCTCTGGAAACACCATATATTTT. Translated, it gives CASSLSSQSSGNTIYF.

The chain couples TRBV28 to TRBJ2-3; D is undetermined. V shed 3 bases and J shed 4 bases, with 8 bases lying between them. The CDR3 totals 13 residues. Germline V CDR1 and CDR2: MDHEN, SYDVKM. The CDR3 DNA reads TGTGCCAGCAGTTTGTCAGGATCAGATACGCAGTATTTT. Translation: CASSLSGSDTQYF.

The chain recombines TRBV6-6 with TRBJ1-5; 7 positions agree with TRBD1. The CDR3 contains 16 residues. The ends lost 6 bases at V and 4 bases at J; junction bases unmatched: 12. The germline V gene has CDR1 MNHNY and CDR2 SVGAGI (reference sequence). CDR3 in amino acids: CASSRARDSLNQPQHF. The CDR3 nucleotides are TGTGCCAGCAGCAGAGCCCGGGACAGCCTTAATCAGCCCCAGCATTTT.

The genes are TRBV11-2 and TRBJ2-4, with D possibly being TRBD2 (5 bases). The CDR3 totals 16 residues. Germline V gene data show CDR1 as SGHAT and CDR2 as FQNNGV. V lost 4 bases and J 0 bases, leaving 13 bases between the germline ends. CDR3 in DNA: TGTGCCAGCAGCTCCCCGACCGGGATAGCCAAAAACATTCAGTACTTC. Amino acids: CASSSPTGIAKNIQYF.

The V call is TRBV27, the J call TRBJ1-5, with TRBD1 identical over 7 bases. The CDR3 contains 14 residues. Germline lookup yields CDR1 MNHEY and CDR2 SMNVEV (reference sequence). Trimming removed 6 bases from V and 2 bases from J; junction bases left unmatched: 4. This CDR3 reads CASSARGGNQPQHF. CDR3 DNA sequence: TGTGCCAGCAGCGCCAGGGGGGGCAATCAGCCCCAGCATTTT.

The chain combines TRBV9 with TRBJ2-1; TRBD2 matches at 15 bases. The germline V gene encodes CDR1 SGDLS and CDR2 YYNGEE. The CDR3 has 15 amino acids. The V and J ends lost 4 bases and 8 bases, in that order; junction bases with no gene match: 4. Here the CDR3 reads CASSFRTSGGDEQFF. The CDR3 region has the DNA TGTGCCAGCAGCTTTCGGACTAGCGGGGGGGATGAGCAGTTCTTC.

This clone appeared once. The J gene is TRBJ2-2, the V gene TRBV9, with TRBD2 as a possible D gene (6 bases). CDR3 length equals 16 residues. CDR1 SGDLS and CDR2 YYNGEE come from the germline V gene. V lost 2 bases and J lost 5, with 16 bases in between. CDR3 sequence reads: CASSVSSGVGTGELFF. The CDR3 DNA follows: TGTGCCAGCAGCGTTAGTAGCGGAGTTGGGACCGGGGAGCTGTTTTTT.

In its sample, this clone was seen once. The chain is built from TRBV7-7 and TRBJ2-1; the match to TRBD2 covers 8 bases. Germline V CDR1 and CDR2: SSHAT, FNYEAQ (reference sequence). V shed 0 bases and J 5 bases; nucleotides not matched to a gene: 0. This CDR3 region has 14 residues. The CDR3 bases are TGTGCCAGCAGCTTAGCTAGCGGGAACAATGAGCAGTTCTTC. Its translation: CASSLASGNNEQFF.

This chain joins TRBV4-1 and TRBJ1-3, with a possible D match to TRBD1 (6 bases). Trimming stripped 5 bases from V and 2 bases from J, with 19 bases between. The germline CDR1 and CDR2 sequences are MGHRA and YSYEKL. The CDR3 is made up of 17 amino acids. This CDR3 is CASSDTYREEAGNTIYF. The DNA of the CDR3 is TGCGCCAGCAGCGACACTTACAGGGAAGAGGCTGGAAACACCATATATTTT.

The genes are TRBV5-4 and TRBJ2-2, with 9 nucleotides matching TRBD2. The V gene's germline CDR1 is SGHNT and CDR2 YYREEE (reference sequence). This CDR3 is 16 amino acids long. After removal of 0 bases from V and 4 bases from J, the junction contained 4 bases not matched to a gene. The CDR3 DNA reads as TGTGCCAGCAGCTTGGGACTAGCGGAGACCACCGGGGAGCTGTTTTTT. This sequence encodes CASSLGLAETTGELFF.

The table lists this clone with a count of one. The genes are TRBV30 and TRBJ2-5; 7 nucleotides align to TRBD1. Unmatched junction bases numbered 7, after V lost 1 base and J lost 2 bases. This CDR3 is built from 15 residues. Germline lookup yields CDR1 GTSNPN and CDR2 SVGIG (reference sequence). CDR3: CAWSGGQVTQETQYF. The CDR3 region has the DNA TGTGCCTGGAGTGGTGGACAGGTCACTCAAGAGACCCAGTACTTC.

The count of this clone is one. The rearrangement joins TRBV27 to TRBJ2-3, with TRBD1 identical over 11 bases. Trimming removed 6 bases from V and 7 bases from J; junction bases left unmatched: 9. This CDR3 contains 15 residues. The germline gives CDR1 MNHEY, CDR2 SMNVEV (reference sequence). The CDR3 DNA is TGTGCCAGCAGCTCGCGGACAGGGGGCCTTAATACGCAGTATTTT. Translating it yields CASSSRTGGLNTQYF.